These 32 T cell receptor beta chains were all obtained from the same sample, sequenced in a study of Ad26.COV2.S vaccination and SARS-CoV-2 variants. The sample's treatment: roughly 20 received Ad26.COV2.S at low or high dose, single or two shots; 5 received placebo; per-sample allocation not given. Vaccine and placebo recipients were sampled on day 63 after the first injection. The protocol was immunoSEQ multiplex PCR, while the TCRdb copy is restricted to in-frame clones and leaves out a portion. This sample yields roughly 380,000 clones, of which 85% to 90% are seen a single time; less than 4% belongs to the top ten. The starting material was peripheral blood, obtained in a trial of Ad26.COV2.S vaccine versus placebo. The receptors come from a person aged 18-65 years who received the Ad26.COV2.S COVID-19 vaccine or a placebo.

This clone came up a few times. The genes are TRBV6-6 and TRBJ2-7; 7 positions agree with TRBD1. The CDR3 sequence is 14 residues long. J gave up 3 bases and V 5 bases, and 7 bases lay outside the gene matches. Germline CDR1 reads MNHNY; CDR2 reads SVGAGI (reference sequence). CDR3 nucleotide sequence: TGTGCCAGCAGTAGTCCGACAGGGAACTACGAGCAGTACTTC. It translates to CASSSPTGNYEQYF.

The chain links TRBV4-1 to TRBJ1-1; D gene uncertain. Germline V lookup: CDR1 MGHRA, CDR2 YSYEKL. The CDR3 covers 14 residues. Trimming shortened V by 1 base and J by 4 bases, and 10 bases separated the two germline ends. CDR3 amino acids: CASSQGAGPTEAFF. As DNA, the CDR3 is TGCGCCAGCAGCCAAGGGGCAGGTCCCACTGAAGCTTTCTTT.

The chain recombines TRBV2 with TRBJ1-6; TRBD1 matches 8 bases. The CDR3 sequence is 14 residues long. Germline values: CDR1 SNHLY, CDR2 FYNNEI. J was trimmed by 10 bases and V by 7 bases; bases with no gene match: 9. The CDR3 DNA reads as TGTGCCAGCAATAGGGAGCAGGGGGCCTCACCCCTCCACTTT. Translation gives CASNREQGASPLHF.

The chain couples TRBV28 to TRBJ2-7; D unresolved. The CDR3 extends over 13 amino acids. CDR1 and CDR2 from the germline V gene are MDHEN and SYDVKM. The V and J ends lost 5 bases and 0 bases respectively, with 8 bases between them. The CDR3 DNA reads as TGTGCCAGCAGTCCACCACCCTCCTACGAGCAGTACTTC. Protein sequence: CASSPPPSYEQYF.

The chain recombines TRBV7-9 with TRBJ1-1; D unclear. V was cut by 0 bases and J by 3 bases, with 8 bases left in between. The CDR3 covers 14 residues. The germline V gene has CDR1 SEHNR and CDR2 FQNEAQ (reference sequence). The CDR3 spells CASSLARRYTEAFF. CDR3 DNA sequence: TGTGCCAGCAGCTTAGCAAGGAGGTACACTGAAGCTTTCTTT.

The genes are TRBV6-5 and TRBJ1-4, with 11 bases aligning to TRBD1. Germline CDR1 and CDR2: MNHEY and SVGAGI. The CDR3 covers 13 residues. V was clipped by 8 bases and J by 7 bases; unmatched bases: 3. The CDR3 reads CASSDRGLEKLFF. The CDR3 nucleotides are TGTGCCAGCTCGGACAGGGGGCTTGAAAAACTGTTTTTT.

This clone was recorded many times. V usage is TRBV6-5 and J usage is TRBJ1-6; D is perhaps TRBD1 (6 bases). CDR1 MNHEY and CDR2 SVGAGI come from the germline V gene. Trimming removed 5 bases from V and 6 bases from J, with 14 bases in between. The CDR3 extends over 15 amino acids. CDR3 protein: CASSPSGARNSPLHF. The CDR3 DNA reads as TGTGCCAGCAGTCCTTCAGGGGCACGTAATTCACCCCTCCACTTT.

The chain carries TRBV6-5 and TRBJ1-1, with D hard to call. V lost 6 bases and J lost 1, with 6 bases in between. The CDR3 loop spans 12 amino acids. The germline V gene encodes CDR1 MNHEY and CDR2 SVGAGI. The CDR3 nucleotides are TGTGCCAGCAGGCACGGGAACACTGAAGCTTTCTTT. Amino acid sequence: CASRHGNTEAFF.

A few counts support this clone. The rearrangement links TRBV3-1 (or the pseudogene TRBV3-2) to TRBJ2-5; TRBD2 is a possible D gene (6 bases). The CDR3 totals 14 residues. Germline V gene lookup returns CDR1 LGHDT and CDR2 YNNKEL (reference sequence). The V end was cut by 5 bases, the J end by 5 bases, with 15 bases between. The CDR3 protein is CASSLRGLWETQYF. The CDR3 nucleotides are TGTGCCAGCAGCTTGCGGGGTCTTTGGGAGACCCAGTACTTC.

The chain links TRBV19 to TRBJ2-7, with D possibly TRBD1 on 6 matching bases. The germline V gene encodes CDR1 LNHDA and CDR2 SQIVND (reference sequence). This CDR3 has 14 amino acids. With 5 bases removed from V and 5 bases from J, the gap between germline ends came to 16 bases. The CDR3 coding sequence is TGTGCCAGTAGTCGTGCAGGGGTGAATAACGAGCAGTACTTC. Translation gives CASSRAGVNNEQYF.

V usage is TRBV28 and J usage is TRBJ1-2; maybe TRBD1 (6 bases). CDR1 and CDR2 (germline): MDHEN, SYDVKM. V was pared by 4 bases and J by 4 bases, with 22 bases between. CDR3 size: 17 residues. The CDR3 DNA reads as TGTGCCAGCAGTTCCTCAACTGGTGGGGGGCTACCCTATGGCTACACCTTC. Translated: CASSSSTGGGLPYGYTF.

The V and J genes are TRBV18 and TRBJ1-4, with D unresolved. Germline lookup yields CDR1 KGHSH and CDR2 LQKENI. There are 14 residues in the CDR3. V was cut by 2 bases and J by 5 bases, with 9 bases left in between. Here the CDR3 reads CASSPGQPNEKLFF. The CDR3 DNA sequence: TGTGCCAGCTCACCAGGGCAGCCAAATGAAAAACTGTTTTTT.

The chain links TRBV28 to TRBJ1-2; 9 bases agree with TRBD1. Germline lookup yields CDR1 MDHEN and CDR2 SYDVKM. V shed 5 bases and J 11 bases; nucleotides not matched to a gene: 6. CDR3 length equals 12 residues. CDR3 amino acids: CASSPTGGGYTF. CDR3 nucleotide sequence: TGTGCCAGCAGTCCCACAGGGGGCGGTTACACCTTC.

The chain combines TRBV3-1 (or the pseudogene TRBV3-2) with TRBJ1-2; TRBD1 agrees at 10 bases. The V gene end was trimmed by 1 base and the J gene end by 1 base; junction bases not matched to a gene: 9. This CDR3 is 18 amino acids long. Germline V gives CDR1 LGHDT, CDR2 YNNKEL (reference sequence). The CDR3 sequence is CASSQVRDRGMYNYGYTF. DNA for the CDR3: TGTGCCAGCAGCCAAGTCCGGGACAGGGGAATGTATAACTATGGCTACACCTTC.

The J gene is TRBJ2-2, the V gene TRBV7-9, with 8 bases matching TRBD1. The CDR3 length is 16 residues. V shed 8 bases, J shed 4 bases, and the junction held 12 bases outside the gene matches. Per the germline V gene, CDR1 is SEHNR and CDR2 is FQNEAQ (reference sequence). CDR3 region: CASPTGAHRSTGELFF. The CDR3 bases are TGTGCCAGCCCGACAGGGGCCCACAGATCCACCGGGGAGCTGTTTTTT.

The gene calls are TRBV6-1 and TRBJ2-2; D is possibly TRBD1 (5 bases). This CDR3 contains 17 residues. Trimming took 2 bases from V and 3 from J, leaving 16 bases between them. The germline gives CDR1 MNHNS, CDR2 SASEGT. The CDR3 sequence is CASSELLRGRDTGELFF. The CDR3 DNA reads as TGTGCCAGCAGTGAATTGTTAAGGGGCAGGGACACCGGGGAGCTGTTTTTT.

The V and J genes are TRBV6-4 and TRBJ2-1; maybe TRBD2 (6 bases). V was cut by 7 bases and J by 3 bases, with 16 bases left in between. The CDR3 has 15 residues. Per germline, CDR1 MRHNA and CDR2 SNTAGT. CDR3 DNA sequence: TGTGCCAGCAAAAAAGGACTCGGGGGCTACAATGAGCAGTTCTTC. It encodes CASKKGLGGYNEQFF.

The chain is built from TRBV29-1 and TRBJ2-3; TRBD1 aligns across 9 bases. The CDR3 contains 13 residues. With 7 bases clipped from V and 4 bases from J, the junction kept 6 bases outside the gene matches. Germline CDR1 SQVTM, CDR2 ANQGSEA. The CDR3 protein is CSARTGESDTQYF. CDR3 DNA: TGCAGCGCAAGGACAGGGGAGTCAGATACGCAGTATTTT.

The chain recombines TRBV13 with TRBJ2-3; D possibly corresponds to TRBD1 (6 bases). Trimming cost V 0 bases and J 4 bases, with 17 bases left between them. The germline CDR1 and CDR2 sequences are PRHDT and FYEKMQ (reference sequence). The CDR3 has 17 residues. The CDR3 bases are TGTGCCAGCAGCTTAGGGCAGGGGCCAACGGTGTCAGATACGCAGTATTTT. This codes for CASSLGQGPTVSDTQYF.

The V gene is TRBV30, the J gene TRBJ2-7; 10 nucleotides align to TRBD1. The CDR3 is 13 amino acids. Germline CDR1 is GTSNPN and CDR2 is SVGIG (reference sequence). V lost 1 base, J lost 5 bases, and 2 bases stayed unmatched. CDR3 nucleotides: TGTGCCTGGAGTGGAGACAGGGGGCACGAGCAGTACTTC. This gives the protein CAWSGDRGHEQYF.

V and J are TRBV7-8 and TRBJ1-4; D is unclear. CDR1 and CDR2 (germline): SGHVS, FQNEAQ. The CDR3 is made up of 17 amino acids. Trimming removed 5 bases from V and 0 bases from J, with 16 bases in between. Here the CDR3 DNA reads TGTGCCAGCAGCCCTGTAAGAGGGCTAGCAACTAATGAAAAACTGTTTTTT. Its translation: CASSPVRGLATNEKLFF.

Only one count was recorded for this clone. The chain recombines TRBV28 with TRBJ1-4, with D unclear. This CDR3 contains 11 residues. Between the trimmed V and J ends, which lost 10 bases and 4 bases, there was a span of 7 bases. Germline CDR1 MDHEN, CDR2 SYDVKM. CDR3 sequence reads: CATWDNEKLFF. DNA of the CDR3: TGTGCCACATGGGATAATGAAAAACTGTTTTTT.

This chain links TRBV9 with TRBJ2-2; 7 nucleotides line up with TRBD1. The CDR3 covers 15 residues. CDR1 and CDR2 from the germline V gene are SGDLS and YYNGEE. With 3 bases clipped from V and 3 bases from J, the junction kept 5 bases outside the gene matches. CDR3 amino acids: CASSGRDSYTGELFF. Written as DNA, the CDR3 is TGTGCCAGCAGCGGCCGGGACAGCTACACCGGGGAGCTGTTTTTT.

V is TRBV21-1 and J is TRBJ1-2; the D call in the table, TRBD1, was not verified against the DNA. TRBV21-1 is termed a pseudogene. The CDR3 consists of 12 residues. The CDR3 DNA reads TGTGCCAGCAGCAGGGCTTGCTATGGCTACACCTTC. Translation: CASSRACYGYTF.

The rearrangement uses TRBV11-2 and TRBJ2-3; 10 nucleotides agree with TRBD2. Trimming removed 1 base from V and 1 base from J; junction bases left unmatched: 5. The CDR3 runs 17 residues. Germline CDR1 SGHAT, CDR2 FQNNGV. CDR3 nucleotide sequence: TGTGCCAGCAGCTTAGGGAAAGGGACTAGCGGCACAGATACGCAGTATTTT. As protein: CASSLGKGTSGTDTQYF.

This rearrangement joins TRBV30 to TRBJ1-5, with D hard to call. Germline V gives CDR1 GTSNPN, CDR2 SVGIG (reference sequence). The CDR3 consists of 13 residues. V was shortened by 0 bases and J by 3 bases, with 6 bases between the two germline ends. The CDR3 loop reads CAWSVGLNQPQHF. CDR3 DNA: TGTGCCTGGAGTGTAGGGCTCAATCAGCCCCAGCATTTT. The entire variable domain, with the rest obtained from reference TRBV30 and TRBJ1-5, is as follows: SQTIHQWPATLVQPVGSPLSLECTVEGTSNPNLYWYRQAAGRGLQLLFYSVGIGQISSEVPQNLSASRPQDRQFILSSKKLLLSDSGFYLCAWSVGLNQPQHFGDGTRLSIL.

This chain uses TRBV4-1 with TRBJ2-7, with D maybe TRBD2 (5 bases). The CDR3 runs to 14 residues. Deletions cut 1 base from V and 2 bases from J, with 9 bases between. CDR1 MGHRA and CDR2 YSYEKL come from the germline V gene. The CDR3 sequence is CASSQVDGAYEQYF. The CDR3 DNA sequence: TGCGCCAGCAGCCAAGTAGACGGGGCCTACGAGCAGTACTTC.

The chain has TRBV7-2 and TRBJ1-1; possibly TRBD1 for D (5 bases). CDR3 length equals 14 residues. Trimming shortened V by 7 bases and J by 6 bases, and 18 bases separated the two germline ends. Germline-derived CDR1 and CDR2 are SGHTA and FQGNSA. The CDR3 DNA sequence: TGTGCCAGCAATCAAGGGGTTGGGGCCGCTGAAGCTTTCTTT. Protein sequence: CASNQGVGAAEAFF.

In this sample, this clone turned up a few times. The rearrangement uses TRBV7-9 and TRBJ1-2; 8 positions match TRBD1. V lost 1 base and J lost 5; bases outside the gene matches: 6. Per the germline V gene, CDR1 is SEHNR and CDR2 is FQNEAQ (reference sequence). This CDR3 has 15 amino acids. This chain's CDR3 is CASSLDQGAGYGYTF. CDR3 DNA: TGTGCCAGCAGCTTAGACCAGGGGGCTGGGTATGGCTACACCTTC.

The chain carries TRBV28 and TRBJ1-4; 7 bases map to TRBD1. CDR1 is MDHEN, CDR2 SYDVKM, per germline. V dropped 5 bases and J dropped 5; count of bases not matched to a gene: 8. The CDR3 has 15 residues. In DNA, the CDR3 is TGTGCCAGCAGTCCCCGGGACAGACCGAATGAAAAACTGTTTTTT. Its protein is CASSPRDRPNEKLFF.

The V and J genes are TRBV7-8 and TRBJ2-1; D is unclear. V was shortened by 0 bases and J by 6 bases, with 6 bases between the two germline ends. The germline V gene encodes CDR1 SGHVS and CDR2 FQNEAQ. The CDR3 is made up of 13 amino acids. The CDR3 loop reads CASSLARTNEQFF. As DNA, the CDR3 is TGTGCCAGCAGCTTAGCTCGGACCAATGAGCAGTTCTTC.

V gene TRBV29-1 combines with J gene TRBJ2-5; D call uncertain. V was cut by 6 bases and J by 1 base, with 12 bases left in between. The CDR3 spans 13 residues. CDR1 is SQVTM and CDR2 is ANQGSEA in the germline V gene. CDR3 protein: CSVDASIQETQYF. The CDR3 nucleotides are TGCAGCGTCGACGCGTCGATCCAAGAGACCCAGTACTTC.